This T cell receptor (beta chain) stems from a study of T cell responses to AZD1222 COVID-19 vaccine. Study-wide findings and caveats: Two doses of AZD1222 preceded a rise in Spike-specific TCR breadth and depth. Clonal diversity was possibly underestimated, and white British individuals and females predominated among donors. Every sample of the repertoires postdated the peak T cell response.

As regards this clone: What it recognizes is unknown.

V dropped 4 bases and J dropped 4 bases, with 13 bases sitting between them. The CDR3 totals 14 residues. Germline CDR1 reads LNHDA; CDR2 reads SQIVND (reference sequence). The repertoire was sequenced with immunoSEQ multiplex PCR; TCRdb's copy has only in-frame clones and lacks some. The top ten hold 3% to 4.5% of the sample, which has some 150,000 clones, about 91% seen once. The chain uses TRBV19 and TRBJ1-1; D is perhaps TRBD1 (5 bases). The TCR sequence derives from an adult in good health. The sample in question was peripheral blood, obtained on day 0 of AZD1222 vaccination. Here the CDR3 DNA reads TGTGCCAGTAGTAGGTCCAGGGAGGCCACTGAAGCTTTCTTT. This translates into CASSRSREATEAFF.